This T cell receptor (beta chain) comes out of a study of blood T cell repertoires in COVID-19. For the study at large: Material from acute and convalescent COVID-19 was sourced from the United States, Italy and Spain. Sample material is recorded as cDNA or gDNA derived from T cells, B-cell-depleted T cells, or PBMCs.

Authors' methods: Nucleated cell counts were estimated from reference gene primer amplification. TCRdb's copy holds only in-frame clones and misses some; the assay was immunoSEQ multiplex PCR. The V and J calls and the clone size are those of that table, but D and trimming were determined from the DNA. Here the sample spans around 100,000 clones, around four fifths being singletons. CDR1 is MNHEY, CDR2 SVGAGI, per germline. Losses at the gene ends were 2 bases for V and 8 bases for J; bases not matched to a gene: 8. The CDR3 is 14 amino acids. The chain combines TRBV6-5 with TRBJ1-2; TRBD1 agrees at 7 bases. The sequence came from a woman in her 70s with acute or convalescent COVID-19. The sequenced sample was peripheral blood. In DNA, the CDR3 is TGTGCCAGCAGTTACAACCCACAGGGGCAAGGCTACACCTTC. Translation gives CASSYNPQGQGYTF.